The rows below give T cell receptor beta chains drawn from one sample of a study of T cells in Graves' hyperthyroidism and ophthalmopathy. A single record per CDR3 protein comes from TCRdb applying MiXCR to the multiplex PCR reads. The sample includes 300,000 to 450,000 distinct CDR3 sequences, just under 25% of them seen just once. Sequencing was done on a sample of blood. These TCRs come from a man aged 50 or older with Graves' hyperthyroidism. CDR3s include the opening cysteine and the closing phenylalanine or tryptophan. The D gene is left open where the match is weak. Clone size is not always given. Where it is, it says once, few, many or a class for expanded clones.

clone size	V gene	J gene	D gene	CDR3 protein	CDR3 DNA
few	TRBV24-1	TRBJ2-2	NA	CATSADGISASTGELFF	TGTGCCACCAGTGCTGACGGGATTAGCGCTTCTACCGGGGAGCTGTTTTTT
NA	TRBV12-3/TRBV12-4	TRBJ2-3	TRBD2	CASTPYGTRPDTQYF	TGTGCCAGCACCCCCTATGGGACTAGGCCAGATACGCAGTATTTT
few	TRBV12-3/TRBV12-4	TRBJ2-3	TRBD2	CASSFSSGIPTDTQYF	TGTGCCAGCAGTTTTTCTAGCGGGATACCCACCGATACGCAGTATTTT
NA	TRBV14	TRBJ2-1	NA	CASSQGQGTYNEQFF	TGTGCCAGCAGCCAAGGGCAGGGCACCTACAATGAGCAGTTCTTC
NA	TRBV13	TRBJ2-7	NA	CASSLAPGALREQYF	TGTGCCAGCAGCTTAGCCCCAGGGGCCCTTCGAGAGCAGTACTTC
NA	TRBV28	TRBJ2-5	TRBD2	CASRGYGGDETQYF	TGTGCCAGCAGGGGTTATGGGGGGGACGAGACCCAGTACTTC
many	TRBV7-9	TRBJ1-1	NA	CASSLQGRLDTEAFF	TGTGCCAGCAGCTTACAGGGGCGATTGGACACTGAAGCTTTCTTT
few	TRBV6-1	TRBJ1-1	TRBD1	CASRNRQGGLTNTEAFF	TGTGCCAGCAGGAACCGACAGGGTGGGCTTACGAACACTGAAGCTTTCTTT
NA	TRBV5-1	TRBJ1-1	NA	CASTLRGGGMNTEAFF	TGTGCCAGCACCTTGAGGGGGGGTGGAATGAACACTGAAGCTTTCTTT
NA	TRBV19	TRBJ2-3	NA	CASTRTVTSTDTQYF	TGTGCCAGTACCCGGACAGTAACAAGCACAGATACGCAGTATTTT
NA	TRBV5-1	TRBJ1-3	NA	CASSLGSPLTGPNSGNTIYF	TGCGCCAGCAGCTTGGGATCCCCATTAACAGGCCCGAACTCTGGAAACACCATATATTTT
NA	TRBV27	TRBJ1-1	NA	CASSLWGQNPLEAFF	TGTGCCAGCAGTTTATGGGGGCAAAACCCCCTTGAAGCTTTCTTT
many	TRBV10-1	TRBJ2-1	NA	CASSELAYNEQFF	TGCGCCAGCAGTGAGTTGGCCTACAATGAGCAGTTCTTC
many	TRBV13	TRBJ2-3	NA	CASSNRDGRNTDTQYF	TGTGCCAGCAGCAACAGGGACGGGAGGAACACAGATACGCAGTATTTT
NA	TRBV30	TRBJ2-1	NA	CAYLGGGVGGEQFF	TGTGCCTACCTCGGGGGCGGGGTCGGGGGCGAGCAGTTCTTC
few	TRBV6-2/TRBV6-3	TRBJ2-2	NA	CASWAGPTRGTGELFF	TGTGCCAGCTGGGCGGGACCAACCCGAGGAACCGGGGAGCTGTTTTTT
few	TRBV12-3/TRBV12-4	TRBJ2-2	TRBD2	CASRPTSGKSFTGELFF	TGTGCCAGCAGGCCGACTAGCGGGAAGTCCTTCACCGGGGAGCTGTTTTTT
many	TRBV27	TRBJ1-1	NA	CASSYIRGGTEAFF	TGTGCCAGCAGTTATATCCGGGGGGGCACTGAAGCTTTCTTT
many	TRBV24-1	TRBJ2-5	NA	CATNPGRGETQYF	TGTGCCACCAATCCAGGGCGGGGAGAGACCCAGTACTTC
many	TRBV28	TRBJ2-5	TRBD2	CASSYGTSGRLETQYF	TGTGCCAGCAGTTATGGGACTAGCGGGAGATTAGAGACCCAGTACTTC
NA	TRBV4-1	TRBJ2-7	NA	CASSQELRLSYEQYF	TGCGCCAGCAGCCAAGAACTCCGTCTCTCCTACGAGCAGTACTTC
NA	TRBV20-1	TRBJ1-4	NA	CSARDMGRVEEKLFF	TGCAGTGCTAGAGATATGGGCAGGGTAGAGGAAAAACTGTTTTTT
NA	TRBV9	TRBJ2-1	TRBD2	CASSDGAGARNEQFF	TGTGCCAGCAGCGATGGGGCGGGAGCAAGGAATGAGCAGTTCTTC
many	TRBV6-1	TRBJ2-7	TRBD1	CASRGQGSYEQYF	TGTGCCAGCAGAGGACAGGGCTCCTACGAGCAGTACTTC
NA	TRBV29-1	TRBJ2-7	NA	CSVEQGEGYEQCF	TGCAGCGTTGAACAGGGTGAGGGCTACGAGCAGTGCTTC
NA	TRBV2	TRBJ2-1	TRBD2	CASTPGTSENEQFF	TGTGCCAGCACCCCTGGGACTAGTGAAAATGAGCAGTTCTTC
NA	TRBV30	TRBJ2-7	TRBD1	CAWNWDRESEQYF	TGTGCCTGGAATTGGGACAGGGAGTCCGAGCAGTACTTC
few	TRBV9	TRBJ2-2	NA	CASSVSYGTGELFF	TGTGCCAGCAGCGTATCGTACGGGACCGGGGAGCTGTTTTTT
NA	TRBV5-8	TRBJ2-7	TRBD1	CASSRTGNYPEQYF	TGTGCCAGCAGCCGGACAGGAAATTATCCCGAGCAGTACTTC
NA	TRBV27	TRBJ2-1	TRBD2	CASSLEAWTSGRYNEQFF	TGTGCCAGCAGTTTGGAGGCTTGGACTAGCGGGAGATACAATGAGCAGTTCTTC
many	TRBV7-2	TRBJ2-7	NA	CASSLVRDGEQYF	TGTGCCAGCAGCTTAGTCCGGGACGGCGAGCAGTACTTC
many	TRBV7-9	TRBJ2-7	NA	CASSFTRSSYEQYF	TGTGCCAGCAGTTTCACGAGGAGCTCCTACGAGCAGTACTTC
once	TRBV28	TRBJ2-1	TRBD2	CASSQKERERGNEQFF	TGTGCCAGCAGTCAAAAGGAGCGGGAGCGCGGCAATGAGCAGTTCTTC
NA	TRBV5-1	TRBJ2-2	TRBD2	CASSLAVAGGSTGELFF	TGCGCCAGCAGCTTGGCCGTTGCGGGAGGATCCACCGGGGAGCTGTTTTTT
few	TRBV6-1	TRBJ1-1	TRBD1	CASSDRDRATEAFF	TGTGCCAGCAGTGACCGGGACAGGGCCACTGAAGCTTTCTTT
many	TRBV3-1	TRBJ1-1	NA	CASSQGPWGTEAFF	TGTGCCAGCAGCCAAGGACCTTGGGGGACTGAAGCTTTCTTT
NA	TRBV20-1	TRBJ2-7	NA	CSASSLYYEQYF	TGCAGTGCTAGTAGCCTTTACTACGAGCAGTACTTC
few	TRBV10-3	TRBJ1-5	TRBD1	CAISNGTGRIQPQHF	TGTGCCATCAGTAATGGGACAGGGAGAATTCAGCCCCAGCATTTT
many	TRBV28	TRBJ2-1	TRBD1	CASSPPLGQGPYNEQFF	TGTGCCAGCTCCCCTCCCCTCGGACAGGGCCCCTACAATGAGCAGTTCTTC
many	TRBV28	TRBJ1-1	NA	CASSLTWGNTEAFF	TGTGCCAGCAGTTTAACCTGGGGGAACACTGAAGCTTTCTTT
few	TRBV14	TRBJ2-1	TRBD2	CASSQDLLAGVTEQFF	TGTGCCAGCAGCCAAGATTTACTAGCGGGAGTGACTGAGCAGTTCTTC
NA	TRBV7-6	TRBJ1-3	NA	CASSSGHGSGNTIYF	TGTGCCAGCAGCTCGGGACACGGCTCTGGAAACACCATATATTTT
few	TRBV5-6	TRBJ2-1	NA	CASSLLPIGYNEQSF	TGTGCCAGCAGCTTGTTACCAATAGGGTACAATGAGCAGTCCTTC
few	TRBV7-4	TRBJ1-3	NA	CASSPRDTIYF	TGTGCCAGCAGCCCCCGGGACACCATATATTTT
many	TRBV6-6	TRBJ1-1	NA	CASSYSPGEAFF	TGTGCCAGCAGTTACTCGCCTGGTGAAGCTTTCTTT
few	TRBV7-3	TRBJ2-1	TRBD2	CASSFGLAGGGGNEQFF	TGTGCCAGCAGCTTTGGACTAGCGGGAGGAGGAGGCAATGAGCAGTTCTTC
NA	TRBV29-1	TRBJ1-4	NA	CSGRWRDRTNEKLFF	TGCAGCGGCCGCTGGAGGGATCGCACTAATGAAAAACTGTTTTTT
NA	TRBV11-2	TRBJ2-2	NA	CASSPKPLRGTGELFF	TGCGCCAGCAGCCCAAAGCCGTTAAGGGGCACCGGGGAGCTGTTTTTT
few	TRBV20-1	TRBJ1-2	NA	CSAFGGNNGYTF	TGCAGTGCTTTCGGGGGGAATAATGGCTACACCTTC